This record looks at one TCR beta chain sequence and its context. Its antigen is still unknown. The sample is drawn from a study of blood T cells in healthy people across ages. Study-wide results and caveats: Nothing was known about donor CMV status, and this possibly confounded expanded clonotype changes.

A second PCR of about 7 to 12 cycles used a sample-barcoded 5' primer and a J-beta primer mix. TCRdb re-derived calls from the 5' RACE reads in MiXCR, one entry per CDR3 protein. The table includes about 1.8 million distinct CDR3 sequences, roughly 52% detected once. Germline V CDR1 and CDR2: DFQATT, SNEGSKA (reference sequence). The length of the CDR3 is 17 residues. The V gene end was trimmed by 3 bases and the J gene end by 5 bases; junction bases not matched to a gene: 16. Input material: blood. The rearrangement uses TRBV20-1 and TRBJ1-5; 7 bases line up with TRBD1. This sequence originates from a woman aged 40 to 49 in good health. The CDR3 DNA reads as TGCAGTGCTAGTCCCATCAGACAGGGAAGGAACTATCAGCCCCAGCATTTT. Translated, it gives CSASPIRQGRNYQPQHF.